These T cell receptor beta chains were read from a single sample in a study of T cell changes during pregnancy in multiple sclerosis. Method: immunoSEQ multiplex PCR; TCRdb's copy keeps in-frame clones and lacks some. The profile shows 35,000 to 50,000 clones, around 90% of them singletons. The starting material was CD4+ T cells from peripheral blood mononuclear cells, obtained after pregnancy. Receptor source: a female donor with multiple sclerosis, enrolled in a pregnancy study. Both conserved end residues are part of each CDR3. The D gene is left open where the match is weak. A clone size is listed for some rows: how often the clone was seen (once, few, many), or a class if it is expanded.

clone_size,d_call,j_call,v_call,cdr3_nt,cdr3_aa
.,.,TRBJ1-2,TRBV7-2,TGTGCCAGCAGCTTTCGGGACTCTATCTATGGCTACACCTTC,CASSFRDSIYGYTF
.,.,TRBJ2-7,TRBV4-3,TGCGCCAGCAGCCAAGATCGAGGAAGCAGAGAGCAGTACTTC,CASSQDRGSREQYF
.,.,TRBJ1-5,TRBV19,TGTGCCAGTAGTATATTTCGTGGCAATCAGCCCCAGCATTTT,CASSIFRGNQPQHF
.,.,TRBJ1-1,TRBV7-2,TGTGCCAGCAGCGGAGGACCAGCGAACACTGAAGCTTTCTTT,CASSGGPANTEAFF
.,.,TRBJ1-1,TRBV7-2,TGTGCCAGCAGCTTAGACTGGTTAATGAACACTGAAGCTTTCTTT,CASSLDWLMNTEAFF
.,.,TRBJ1-6,TRBV28,TGTGCCAGCAGTAAACGACAGCGCAGGTCACCCCTCCACTTT,CASSKRQRRSPLHF
.,TRBD1,TRBJ1-1,TRBV5-1,TGCGCCAGCAGCTTGTCGACAGGGATGGAAAAGGCCGAAGCTTTCTTT,CASSLSTGMEKAEAFF
.,.,TRBJ1-2,TRBV7-2,TGTGCCAGCAGCTTATGGGGCGAGAACTATGGCTACACCTTC,CASSLWGENYGYTF
.,.,TRBJ1-1,TRBV7-2,TGTGCCAGCAGCCTATGGGGGGGGCAGGGCACTGAAGCTTTCTTT,CASSLWGGQGTEAFF
.,TRBD2,TRBJ2-1,TRBV7-3,TGTGCCAGCAGCTCCACGGGACTAGCGGACGGCTCCTACAATGAGCAGTTCTTC,CASSSTGLADGSYNEQFF
.,.,TRBJ2-3,TRBV2,TGTGCCAGCAGTGAACAGGGGTACACAGATACGCAGTATTTT,CASSEQGYTDTQYF
.,.,TRBJ1-1,TRBV21-1,TGTGCCAGCAGTTTTCACCCGCGGGGGGGAAGGATCACTGAAGCTTTCTTT,CASSFHPRGGRITEAFF
.,.,TRBJ2-5,TRBV7-9,TGTGCCAGCAGCTCCGGGAAGACAGGACAAGAGACCCAGTACTTC,CASSSGKTGQETQYF
.,TRBD1,TRBJ1-3,TRBV18,TGTGCCAGCTCACCAGGGACAGGGTACCGTTCTGGAAACACCATATATTTT,CASSPGTGYRSGNTIYF
.,TRBD2,TRBJ2-5,TRBV9,TGTGCCAGCAGGTCTCTCGGGGGGGAGGTAGAGACCCAGTACTTC,CASRSLGGEVETQYF
.,TRBD2,TRBJ2-1,TRBV28,TGTGCCAGCAGTTTAGGGGGGGGGTCCTACAATGAGCAGTTCTTC,CASSLGGGSYNEQFF
.,.,TRBJ2-5,TRBV5-6,TGTGCCAGCAGCTTTGGAACTAGGGAGACCCAGTACTTC,CASSFGTRETQYF
.,TRBD1,TRBJ1-1,TRBV20-1,TGCAGGTTACCGACAGGGTCCGAAGCTTTCTTT,CRLPTGSEAFF
.,.,TRBJ2-5,TRBV2,TGTGCCAGCAGTGCCTTTGACCAAGAGACCCAGTACTTC,CASSAFDQETQYF
.,.,TRBJ1-1,TRBV7-2,TGTGCCAGCAGCTTAGGGACAATCGGGACTGAAGCTTTCTTT,CASSLGTIGTEAFF
.,.,TRBJ2-1,TRBV7-9,TGTGCCAGCAGCTTGAGTACAGGCTTTTTAGATGAGCAGTTCTTC,CASSLSTGFLDEQFF
.,.,TRBJ2-1,TRBV20-1,TGCAGTGCTAGAGCATACAATGAGCAGTTCTTC,CSARAYNEQFF
few,.,TRBJ1-1,TRBV30,TGTGCCTGGAGTAGGGGTCGGGCTTTCTTT,CAWSRGRAFF
.,TRBD1,TRBJ1-3,TRBV5-1,TGCGCCAGCAGTCCACCTACCGGGACAGGGTCCTCTGGAAACACCATATATTTT,CASSPPTGTGSSGNTIYF
.,TRBD2,TRBJ2-1,TRBV7-2,TGTGCCAGCAGCTTAGTGGGACTAGCGGGGAGCGATGAGCAGTTCTTC,CASSLVGLAGSDEQFF
.,.,TRBJ1-6,TRBV5-1,TGCGCCAGCAGCGATGTAGATAATTCACCCCTCCACTTT,CASSDVDNSPLHF
.,.,TRBJ1-5,TRBV6-6,TGTGCCAGCAGTTACGGCAGTAGCAATCAGCCCCAGCATTTT,CASSYGSSNQPQHF
.,TRBD1,TRBJ1-6,TRBV19,TGTGCCAGTAGTATTACGGGACAGGGATCACCCCTCCACTTT,CASSITGQGSPLHF
.,.,TRBJ2-5,TRBV2,TGTGCCAGCAGTGTCCTAGCAGGAGAGACCCAGTACTTC,CASSVLAGETQYF
.,TRBD1,TRBJ2-1,TRBV15,TGTGCCACCAGCAGAAGGGACAGGGACGGGAATGAGCAGTTCTTC,CATSRRDRDGNEQFF
once,TRBD2,TRBJ2-1,TRBV15,TGTGCCACCAGCAGAGATGTAGGGCCTAGCGGGGGGCCTTTCAATGAGCAGTTCTTC,CATSRDVGPSGGPFNEQFF
.,.,TRBJ2-2,TRBV7-3,TGTGCCAGCAGCTTGCGGGGTCTAGCCGGGGAGCTGTTTTTT,CASSLRGLAGELFF
.,TRBD1,TRBJ1-6,TRBV7-9,TGTGCCAGCAGCCCTTGGGACAGGAGTAATTCACCCCTCCACTTT,CASSPWDRSNSPLHF
.,TRBD2,TRBJ2-1,TRBV7-8,TGTGCCAGCAGCCTCTCACTAACCAGCGGGGGGTCCTATGAGCAGTTCTTC,CASSLSLTSGGSYEQFF
.,TRBD1,TRBJ1-4,TRBV19,TGTGCCAGTAGTAGGGGACAGGGGGTCGCAACTAATGAAAAACTGTTTTTT,CASSRGQGVATNEKLFF
.,.,TRBJ2-7,TRBV6-5,TGTGCCAGCAGCCTCCCAAGCGGCCCCTACGAGCAGTACTTC,CASSLPSGPYEQYF
.,.,TRBJ2-4,TRBV5-4,TGTGCCAGCAGCTTGGAACCAACAGGGATAGCCAAAAACATTCAGTACTTC,CASSLEPTGIAKNIQYF
.,TRBD2,TRBJ2-1,TRBV7-2,TGTGCCAGCAGCCCCCAAAGCGGGGGGGCCAATGAGCAGTTCTTC,CASSPQSGGANEQFF
once,.,TRBJ1-1,TRBV19,TGTGCCAGTAGTTGGTCGGGGGACACTGAAGCTTTCTTT,CASSWSGDTEAFF
.,.,TRBJ1-2,TRBV19,TGTGCCAGTAGTATCACAGCAGGGCTAGGGTATGGCTACACCTTC,CASSITAGLGYGYTF
.,.,TRBJ2-5,TRBV5-4,TGTGCCAGCAGCTTAGCGGCGTACCAAGAGACCCAGTACTTC,CASSLAAYQETQYF
.,TRBD2,TRBJ2-7,TRBV5-4,TGTGCCAGCAGCCCGAATAGCGGGGGCAGCTCCTACGAGCAGTACTTC,CASSPNSGGSSYEQYF
.,.,TRBJ2-3,TRBV9,TGTGCCAGCAGCGTAGGGCTGATGTTTAGCACAGATACGCAGTATTTT,CASSVGLMFSTDTQYF